This T cell receptor beta chain was sequenced for a study of identical twins. CDR1 and CDR2 from the germline V gene are LGHNA and YNFKEQ. V gave up 0 bases and J gave up 6 bases; unmatched junction bases: 3. The CDR3 runs 15 residues. Healthy Caucasians alone served as donors. This clonotype was detected ten times or more. Its antigen is not identified. Study-level results: Out-of-frame TCR alpha sharing in monozygotic twins exceeded recombination model predictions. For cord blood, abundant beta clonotypes had fewer insertions, unlike memory repertoires, which showed none.

cDNA carried unique molecular identifiers, and a universal primer site was added by template switching. TCRdb called the 5' RACE reads again in MiXCR, with one record for every CDR3 protein. The repertoire holds 450,000 to 650,000 distinct CDR3 sequences, with 9.6% as singletons. This sample was also put to use in a study of yellow fever vaccine responses in identical twins.

The J gene is TRBJ2-3, the V gene TRBV4-2, with TRBD1 matching 10 bases. This sequence was found in a woman under 30 in good health. The sequencing sample was made of PBMCs. The chain's CDR3 is CASSQETGGMDTQYF. CDR3 nucleotides: TGTGCCAGCAGCCAAGAGACAGGGGGCATGGATACGCAGTATTTT.